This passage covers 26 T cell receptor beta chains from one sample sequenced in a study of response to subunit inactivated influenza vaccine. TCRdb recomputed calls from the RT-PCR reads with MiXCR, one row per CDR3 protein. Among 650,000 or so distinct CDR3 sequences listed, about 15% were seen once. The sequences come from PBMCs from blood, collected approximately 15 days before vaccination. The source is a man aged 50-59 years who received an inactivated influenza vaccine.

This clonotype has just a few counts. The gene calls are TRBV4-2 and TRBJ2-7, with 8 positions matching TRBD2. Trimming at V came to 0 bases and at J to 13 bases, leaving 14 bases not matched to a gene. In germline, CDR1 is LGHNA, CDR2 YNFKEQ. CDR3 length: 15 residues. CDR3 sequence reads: CASSQDLRVAGQLYF. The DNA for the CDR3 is TGTGCCAGCAGCCAAGATCTTCGTGTAGCGGGACAACTATACTTC.

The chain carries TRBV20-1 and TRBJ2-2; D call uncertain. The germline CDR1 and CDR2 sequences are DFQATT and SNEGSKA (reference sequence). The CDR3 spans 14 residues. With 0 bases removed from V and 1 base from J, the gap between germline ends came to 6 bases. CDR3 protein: CSARDTRNTGELFF. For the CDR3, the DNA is TGCAGTGCTAGAGATACGAGGAACACCGGGGAGCTGTTTTTT.

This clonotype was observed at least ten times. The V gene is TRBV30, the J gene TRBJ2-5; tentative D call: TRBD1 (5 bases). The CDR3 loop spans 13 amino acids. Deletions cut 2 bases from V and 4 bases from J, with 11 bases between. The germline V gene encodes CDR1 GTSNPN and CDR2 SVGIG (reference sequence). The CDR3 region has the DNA TGTGCCTGGAGTCTTCATCAGGGAGAGACCCAGTACTTC. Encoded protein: CAWSLHQGETQYF.

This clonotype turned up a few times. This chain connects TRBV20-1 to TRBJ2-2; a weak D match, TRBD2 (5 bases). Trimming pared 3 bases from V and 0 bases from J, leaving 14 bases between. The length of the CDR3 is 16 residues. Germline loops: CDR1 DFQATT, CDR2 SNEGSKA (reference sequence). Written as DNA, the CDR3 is TGCAGTGCTAGGGCGGGCGACATACCGAACACCGGGGAGCTGTTTTTT. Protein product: CSARAGDIPNTGELFF.

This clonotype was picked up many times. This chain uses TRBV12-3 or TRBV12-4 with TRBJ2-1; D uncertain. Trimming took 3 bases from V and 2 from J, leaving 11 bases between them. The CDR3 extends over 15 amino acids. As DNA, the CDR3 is TGTGCCAGCAGTTTTATCTCAAAGGCCTACAATGAGCAGTTCTTC. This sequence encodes CASSFISKAYNEQFF.

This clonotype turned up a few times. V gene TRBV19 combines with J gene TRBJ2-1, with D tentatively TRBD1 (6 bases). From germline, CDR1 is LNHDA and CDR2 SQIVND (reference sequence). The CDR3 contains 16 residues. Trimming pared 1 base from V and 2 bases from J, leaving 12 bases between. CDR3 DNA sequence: TGTGCCAGTAGTATAGTCGCTAAGGGGGCCTACAATGAGCAGTTCTTC. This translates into CASSIVAKGAYNEQFF.

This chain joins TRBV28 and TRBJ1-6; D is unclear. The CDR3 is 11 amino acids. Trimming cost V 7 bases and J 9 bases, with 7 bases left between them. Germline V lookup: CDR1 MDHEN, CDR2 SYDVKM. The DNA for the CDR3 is TGTGCCAGCAACACCCTTTCACCCCTCCACTTT. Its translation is CASNTLSPLHF.

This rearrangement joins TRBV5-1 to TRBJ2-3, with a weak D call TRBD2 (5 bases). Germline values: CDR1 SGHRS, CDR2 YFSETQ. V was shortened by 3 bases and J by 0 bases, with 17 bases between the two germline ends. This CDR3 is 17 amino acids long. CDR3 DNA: TGCGCCAGCAGCTGGCCGGGGAGCCTCACTAGCACAGATACGCAGTATTTT. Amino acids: CASSWPGSLTSTDTQYF.

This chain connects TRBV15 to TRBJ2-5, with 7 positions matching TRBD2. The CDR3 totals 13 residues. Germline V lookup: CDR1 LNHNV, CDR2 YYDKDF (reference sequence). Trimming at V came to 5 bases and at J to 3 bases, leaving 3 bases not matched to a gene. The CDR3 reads CATSRDYEETQYF. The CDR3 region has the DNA TGTGCCACCAGCCGGGACTACGAAGAGACCCAGTACTTC.

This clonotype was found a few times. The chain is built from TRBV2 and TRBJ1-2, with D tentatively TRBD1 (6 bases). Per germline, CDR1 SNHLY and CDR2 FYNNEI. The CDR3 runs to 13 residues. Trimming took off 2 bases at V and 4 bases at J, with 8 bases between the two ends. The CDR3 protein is CASSETGSYGYTF. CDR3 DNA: TGTGCCAGCAGTGAAACAGGGAGCTATGGCTACACCTTC.

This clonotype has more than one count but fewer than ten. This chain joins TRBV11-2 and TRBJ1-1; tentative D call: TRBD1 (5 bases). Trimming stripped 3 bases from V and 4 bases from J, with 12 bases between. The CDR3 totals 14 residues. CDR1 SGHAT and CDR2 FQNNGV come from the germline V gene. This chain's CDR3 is CASSFNQGGTEAFF. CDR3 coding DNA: TGTGCCAGCAGCTTCAATCAGGGCGGCACTGAAGCTTTCTTT.

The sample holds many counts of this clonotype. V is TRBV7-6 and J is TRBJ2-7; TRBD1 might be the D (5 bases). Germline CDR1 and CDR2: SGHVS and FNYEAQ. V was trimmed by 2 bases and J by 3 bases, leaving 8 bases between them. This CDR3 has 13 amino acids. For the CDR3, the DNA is TGTGCCAGCAGCTTACAACAGGACTACGAGCAGTACTTC. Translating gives CASSLQQDYEQYF.

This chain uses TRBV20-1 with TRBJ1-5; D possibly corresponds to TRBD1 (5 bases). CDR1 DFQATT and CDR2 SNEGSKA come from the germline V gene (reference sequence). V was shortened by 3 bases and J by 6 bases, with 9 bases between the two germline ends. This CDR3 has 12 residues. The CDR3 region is CSASRTSQPQHF. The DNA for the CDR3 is TGCAGTGCTAGTCGGACAAGTCAGCCCCAGCATTTT.

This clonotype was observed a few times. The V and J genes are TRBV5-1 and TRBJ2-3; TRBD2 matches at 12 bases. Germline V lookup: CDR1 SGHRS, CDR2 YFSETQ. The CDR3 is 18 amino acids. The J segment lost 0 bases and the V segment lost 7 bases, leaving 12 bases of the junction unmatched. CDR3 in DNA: TGCGCCAGCTTCCCGTCGACTAGCGGGGGCCCAAGCACAGATACGCAGTATTTT. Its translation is CASFPSTSGGPSTDTQYF.

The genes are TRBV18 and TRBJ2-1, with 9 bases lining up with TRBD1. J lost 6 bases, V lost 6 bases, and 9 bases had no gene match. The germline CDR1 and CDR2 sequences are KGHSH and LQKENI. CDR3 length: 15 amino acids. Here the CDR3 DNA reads TGTGCCAGCTCCCCGGGACAGGGAGGCGGCAATGAGCAGTTCTTC. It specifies CASSPGQGGGNEQFF.

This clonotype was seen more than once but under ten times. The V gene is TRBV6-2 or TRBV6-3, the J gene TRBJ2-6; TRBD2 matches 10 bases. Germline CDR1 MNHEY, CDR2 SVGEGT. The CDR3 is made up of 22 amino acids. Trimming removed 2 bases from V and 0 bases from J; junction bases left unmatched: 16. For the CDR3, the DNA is TGTGCCAGCAGTTACCCAAACCATGCCAGAGCGGGAGGGCCCTCTGGGGCCAACGTCCTGACTTTC. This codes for CASSYPNHARAGGPSGANVLTF.

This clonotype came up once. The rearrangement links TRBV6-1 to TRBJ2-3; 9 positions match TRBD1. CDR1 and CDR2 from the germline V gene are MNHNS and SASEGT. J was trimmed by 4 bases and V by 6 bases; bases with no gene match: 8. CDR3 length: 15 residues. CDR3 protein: CASSHQTGGADTQYF. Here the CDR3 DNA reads TGTGCCAGCAGCCACCAAACAGGGGGCGCAGATACGCAGTATTTT.

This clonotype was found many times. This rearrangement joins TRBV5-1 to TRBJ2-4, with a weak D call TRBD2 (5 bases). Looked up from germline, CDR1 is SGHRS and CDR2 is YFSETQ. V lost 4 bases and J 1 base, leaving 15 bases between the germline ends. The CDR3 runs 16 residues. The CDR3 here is CASSLTSPGAKNIQYF. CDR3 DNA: TGCGCCAGCAGCCTAACTTCCCCGGGGGCCAAAAACATTCAGTACTTC.

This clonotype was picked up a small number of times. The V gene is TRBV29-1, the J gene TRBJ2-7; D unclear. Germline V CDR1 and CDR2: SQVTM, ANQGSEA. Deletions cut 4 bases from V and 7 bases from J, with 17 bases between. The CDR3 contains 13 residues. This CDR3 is CSVGTRHNGEQYF. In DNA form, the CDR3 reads TGCAGCGTTGGCACTCGTCACAACGGTGAGCAGTACTTC.

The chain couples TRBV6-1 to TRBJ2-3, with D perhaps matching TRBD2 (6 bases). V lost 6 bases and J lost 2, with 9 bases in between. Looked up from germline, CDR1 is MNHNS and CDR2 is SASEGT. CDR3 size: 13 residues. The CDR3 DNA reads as TGTGCCAGCAGGGACTACCTCACAGATACGCAGTATTTT. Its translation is CASRDYLTDTQYF.

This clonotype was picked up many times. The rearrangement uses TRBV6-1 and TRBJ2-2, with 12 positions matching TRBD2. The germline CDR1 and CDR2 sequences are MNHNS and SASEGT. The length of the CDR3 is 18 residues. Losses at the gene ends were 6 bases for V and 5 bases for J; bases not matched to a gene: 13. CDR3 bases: TGTGCCAGCAGAAGACTAGCGGGAGTCCCAGGAGGAACCGGGGAGCTGTTTTTT. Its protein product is CASRRLAGVPGGTGELFF.

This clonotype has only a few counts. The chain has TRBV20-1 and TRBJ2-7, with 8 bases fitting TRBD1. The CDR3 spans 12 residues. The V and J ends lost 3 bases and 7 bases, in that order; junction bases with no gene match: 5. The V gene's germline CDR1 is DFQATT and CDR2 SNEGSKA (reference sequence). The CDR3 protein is CSARDREREQYF. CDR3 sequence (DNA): TGCAGTGCTAGGGACAGGGAACGGGAGCAGTACTTC.

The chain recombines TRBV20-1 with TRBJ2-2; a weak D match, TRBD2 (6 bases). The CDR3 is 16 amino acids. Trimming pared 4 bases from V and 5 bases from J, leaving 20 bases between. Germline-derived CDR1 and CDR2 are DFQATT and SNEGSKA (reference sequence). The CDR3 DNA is TGCAGTGCTAAATTCTACGGGAGTTCTCGAACCGGGGAGCTGTTTTTT. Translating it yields CSAKFYGSSRTGELFF.

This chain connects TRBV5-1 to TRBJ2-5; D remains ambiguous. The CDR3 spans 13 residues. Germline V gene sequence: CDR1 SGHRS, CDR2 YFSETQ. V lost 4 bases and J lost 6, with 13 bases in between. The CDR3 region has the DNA TGCGCCAGCAGCGGCGAGGTCCGGAAGACCCAGTACTTC. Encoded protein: CASSGEVRKTQYF.

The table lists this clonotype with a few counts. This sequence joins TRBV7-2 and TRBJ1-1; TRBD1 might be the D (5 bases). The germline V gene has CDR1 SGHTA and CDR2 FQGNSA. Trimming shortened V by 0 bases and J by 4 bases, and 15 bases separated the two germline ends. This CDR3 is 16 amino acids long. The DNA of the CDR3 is TGTGCCAGCAGCTTAGCGCGGGTGGGGGTCAGCACTGAAGCTTTCTTT. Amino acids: CASSLARVGVSTEAFF.

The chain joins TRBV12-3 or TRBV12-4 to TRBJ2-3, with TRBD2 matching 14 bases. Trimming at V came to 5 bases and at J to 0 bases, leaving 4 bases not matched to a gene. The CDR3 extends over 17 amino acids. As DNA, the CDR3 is TGTGCCAGCAGTGGACTAGCGGGGGGAGCTAGCACAGATACGCAGTATTTT. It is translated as CASSGLAGGASTDTQYF.